Below are 5 T cell receptor beta chains sequenced from a single sample in a study of T cells in Graves' hyperthyroidism and ophthalmopathy. Amplified TCR beta CDR3 regions derived from RNA transcripts. Using the HTBI primer set, a first-round RT-PCR was run on the TCR CDR3. One entry per CDR3 protein results from TCRdb running MiXCR on the multiplex PCR reads. The profile shows a few hundred thousand distinct CDR3 sequences, around 42% of them singletons. The sequenced sample was peripheral blood or thyroid tissue (not recorded which). All receptors derive from a woman between 18 and 29 years old with Graves' hyperthyroidism.

This clonotype was seen at least ten times. The chain couples TRBV5-1 to TRBJ2-7; 9 bases fit TRBD1. CDR1 is SGHRS, CDR2 YFSETQ, per germline. Losses at the gene ends were 0 bases for V and 5 bases for J; bases not matched to a gene: 6. The CDR3 sequence is 15 residues long. The CDR3 region has the DNA TGCGCCAGCAGCTTGGAACAGGGGGCGGACCACGAGCAGTACTTC. Translated: CASSLEQGADHEQYF. Variable domain in full (rest from reference TRBV5-1 and TRBJ2-7): KAGVTQTPRYLIKTRGQQVTLSCSPISGHRSVSWYQQTPGQGLQFLFEYFSETQRNKGNFPGRFSGRQFSNSRSEMNVSTLELGDSALYLCASSLEQGADHEQYFGPGTRLTVT.

This chain connects TRBV7-2 to TRBJ2-5, with 12 nucleotides matching TRBD2. CDR1 SGHTA and CDR2 FQGNSA come from the germline V gene. J gave up 5 bases and V 5 bases, and 6 bases lay outside the gene matches. The CDR3 length is 15 residues. CDR3 nucleotide sequence: TGTGCCAGCAGCAGACTAGCGGGAGCGGTTGAGACCCAGTACTTC. This gives the protein CASSRLAGAVETQYF.

This clonotype was recorded many times. The genes are TRBV4-1 and TRBJ1-4; 7 bases are shared with TRBD1. CDR3 length: 16 amino acids. Germline V CDR1 and CDR2: MGHRA, YSYEKL. V lost 3 bases to trimming and J lost 4 bases; unmatched junction nucleotides: 8. CDR3 sequence (DNA): TGCGCCAGCAGCCAGGATCACAGGGGTTTTAATGAAAAACTGTTTTTT. Its translation: CASSQDHRGFNEKLFF.

The genes are TRBV29-1 and TRBJ2-5; unclear D gene. Trimming shortened V by 0 bases and J by 0 bases, and 5 bases separated the two germline ends. Germline V gives CDR1 SQVTM, CDR2 ANQGSEA. This CDR3 spans 13 amino acids. CDR3 protein: CSVEDRNQETQYF. In DNA, the CDR3 is TGCAGCGTTGAAGATCGGAACCAAGAGACCCAGTACTTC. The full variable domain, rest sourced from reference TRBV29-1 and TRBJ2-5, is SAVISQKPSRDICQRGTSLTIQCQVDSQVTMMFWYRQQPGQSLTLIATANQGSEATYESGFVIDKFPISRPNLTFSTLTVSNMSPEDSSIYLCSVEDRNQETQYFGPGTRLLVL.

The chain employs TRBV7-2 and TRBJ2-5, with TRBD2 matching 7 bases. This CDR3 contains 13 residues. Germline CDR1 SGHTA, CDR2 FQGNSA. V lost 5 bases and J lost 9; bases outside the gene matches: 9. CDR3 sequence (DNA): TGTGCCAGCAGCCCTGACACCGGGAGGCCCCAGTACTTC. Encoded protein: CASSPDTGRPQYF.